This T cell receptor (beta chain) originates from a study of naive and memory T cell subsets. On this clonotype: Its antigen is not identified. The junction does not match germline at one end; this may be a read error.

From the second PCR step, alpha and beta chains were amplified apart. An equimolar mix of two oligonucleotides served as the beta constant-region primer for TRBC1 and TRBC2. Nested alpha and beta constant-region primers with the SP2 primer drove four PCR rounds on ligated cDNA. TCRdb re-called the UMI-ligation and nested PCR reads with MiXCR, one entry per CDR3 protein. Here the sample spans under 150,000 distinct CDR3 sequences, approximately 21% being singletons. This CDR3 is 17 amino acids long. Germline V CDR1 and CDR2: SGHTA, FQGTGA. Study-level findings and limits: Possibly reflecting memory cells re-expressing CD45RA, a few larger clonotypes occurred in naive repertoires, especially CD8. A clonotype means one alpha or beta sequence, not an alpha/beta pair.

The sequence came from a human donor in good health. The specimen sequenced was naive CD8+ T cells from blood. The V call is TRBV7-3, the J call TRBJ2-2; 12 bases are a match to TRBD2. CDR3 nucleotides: TGTGCCAGCAGTCCGACTAGCGGGGGAACGCTTTTAGGGGAGCTGTCTTTT. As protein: CASSPTSGGTLLGELSF. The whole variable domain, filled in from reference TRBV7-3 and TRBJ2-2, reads GAGVSQTPSNKVTEKGKYVELRCDPISGHTALYWYRQSLGQGPEFLIYFQGTGAADDSGLPNDRFFAVRPEGSVSTLKIQRTERGDSAVYLCASSPTSGGTLLGELSFGEGSRLTVL.